The clone carrying this T cell receptor (beta chain) occurred many times. Its target is not known. Germline V gene data show CDR1 as GTSNPN and CDR2 as SVGIG (reference sequence). V lost 2 bases and J 5 bases, leaving 7 bases between the germline ends. This CDR3 has 12 residues. Libraries of TCR beta came from quantitative 5'-RACE with molecular barcodes. TCRdb passed the 5' RACE reads through MiXCR, listing each CDR3 protein once. The sample shows more than 95,000 distinct CDR3 sequences, about 8.6% of them seen only once. The source of the sample is a study of CD8 T cells in ankylosing spondylitis. Broader study findings: A motif in TCR beta, a set of under 10 highly homologous variants, appeared characteristic of ankylosing spondylitis blood.

The J gene is TRBJ2-1, the V gene TRBV30, with D possibly being TRBD2 (6 bases). The sample was blood, either unsorted or a sorted T cell fraction (not recorded which). The sequence was collected from a male donor with ankylosing spondylitis or in good health (not recorded which). The CDR3 here is CAWSSSDNEQFF. The CDR3 bases are TGTGCCTGGAGTTCTAGCGACAATGAGCAGTTCTTC.